Presented here are 8 T cell receptor beta chains from one specimen sequenced in a study of CD8 T cells in Susac syndrome. cDNA came from about 0.5 to 1 ug RNA primed by random hexamers. TCRdb itself ran the immunoSEQ multiplex PCR reads through MiXCR, one entry per CDR3 protein. The data contain about 60,000 distinct CDR3 sequences, approximately 94% of them singletons. Sequenced sample: CD8+ T cells from PBMCs. Every receptor here comes from a human donor with multiple sclerosis.

V gene TRBV7-9 combines with J gene TRBJ2-7; 8 positions agree with TRBD1. J lost 4 bases, V lost 5 bases, and 4 bases had no gene match. CDR1 and CDR2 from the germline V gene are SEHNR and FQNEAQ (reference sequence). This CDR3 is 13 amino acids long. CDR3 DNA sequence: TGTGCCAGCAGCCCGGACAGGGTGTACGAGCAGTACTTC. This translates into CASSPDRVYEQYF.

The chain links TRBV20-1 to TRBJ2-3; D gene ambiguous. Germline V gene lookup returns CDR1 DFQATT and CDR2 SNEGSKA (reference sequence). The V end was cut by 1 base, the J end by 5 bases, with 10 bases between. The CDR3 consists of 13 residues. Written as DNA, the CDR3 is TGCAGTGCTAGAGGTCCGCTAGAAGATACGCAGTATTTT. It translates to CSARGPLEDTQYF.

The CDR3: CSARVGDTEAFF. The CDR3 bases are TGCAGTGCTCGGGTTGGGGACACTGAAGCTTTCTTT. The chain recombines TRBV20-1 with TRBJ1-1; the D is unclear. Trimming took 5 bases from V and 3 from J, leaving 10 bases between them. The CDR3 runs 12 residues. Looked up from germline, CDR1 is DFQATT and CDR2 is SNEGSKA (reference sequence).

This chain links TRBV28 with TRBJ2-7; the D gene is possibly TRBD1 (6 bases). The CDR3 is 13 residues long. CDR1 is MDHEN and CDR2 is SYDVKM in the germline V gene. V gave up 8 bases and J gave up 0 bases, with 11 bases separating them. CDR3 residues: CASDRRSSYEQYF. DNA of the CDR3: TGTGCCAGCGACAGGAGGAGCTCCTACGAGCAGTACTTC.

The chain combines TRBV7-2 with TRBJ2-1; 14 bases are shared with TRBD2. V was clipped by 3 bases and J by 4 bases; unmatched bases: 5. Germline lookup yields CDR1 SGHTA and CDR2 FQGNSA. This CDR3 region has 17 residues. The CDR3 nucleotides read TGTGCCAGCAGCTTTGGGACTAGCGGGAGCTTTTACAATGAGCAGTTCTTC. It is translated as CASSFGTSGSFYNEQFF.

The chain has TRBV29-1 and TRBJ1-1; possible D gene TRBD1, 6 bases. The CDR3 loop spans 13 amino acids. Trimming shortened V by 0 bases and J by 6 bases, and 11 bases separated the two germline ends. Germline V gene lookup returns CDR1 SQVTM and CDR2 ANQGSEA. The CDR3 DNA reads as TGCAGCGTTGAAGATTCAGGGGAATCTGAAGCTTTCTTT. It yields the protein CSVEDSGESEAFF.

The rearrangement links TRBV13 to TRBJ1-1; no definite D call. This CDR3 has 14 amino acids. Trimming removed 2 bases from V and 4 bases from J, with 11 bases in between. In germline, CDR1 is PRHDT, CDR2 FYEKMQ (reference sequence). CDR3 protein: CASSLQEGSTEAFF. In nucleotides, the CDR3 is TGTGCCAGCAGCTTACAGGAGGGCTCCACTGAAGCTTTCTTT.

The chain couples TRBV30 to TRBJ1-6, with a possible D match to TRBD1 (6 bases). CDR1 and CDR2 from the germline V gene are GTSNPN and SVGIG (reference sequence). This CDR3 is 15 amino acids long. Trimming cost V 4 bases and J 8 bases, with 18 bases left between them. DNA of the CDR3: TGTGCCTGGAAGGGGCGGGGGGCGCAGGATTCACCCCTCCACTTT. Translating it yields CAWKGRGAQDSPLHF.